This T cell receptor (beta chain) was observed in a study of blood T cell repertoires in COVID-19. On the study more broadly: Researchers got acute and convalescent COVID-19 samples from the United States, Italy and Spain. Sample material is recorded as cDNA or gDNA derived from T cells, B-cell-depleted T cells, or PBMCs.

The CDR3 covers 11 residues. The V gene end was trimmed by 6 bases and the J gene end by 7 bases; junction bases not matched to a gene: 2. Germline CDR1 is ENHRY and CDR2 is SYGVKD. This clone has only one observation. As processed by the authors: Amplification with reference gene primers provided the estimates of nucleated cell counts. The protocol was immunoSEQ multiplex PCR, while the TCRdb copy is restricted to in-frame clones and leaves out a portion. That table supplies the V and J calls and clone size; D and trimming were determined from the DNA. Of fewer than 120,000 clones in the sample, approximately 90% are singletons; the top ten hold approximately 3.5%.

The chain joins TRBV10-3 to TRBJ1-1; 7 bases line up with TRBD1. The sample taken for sequencing was peripheral blood. This TCR came from a woman aged 50 to 60 with acute or convalescent COVID-19. CDR3 bases: TGTGCCATCAGGCGGGACAGTGAAGCTTTCTTT. This encodes CAIRRDSEAFF.